Sequencing of this T cell receptor (beta chain) was carried out in a study of cytomegalovirus exposure and HLA in healthy donors (dated 2017 in TCRdb). The study in broad terms: According to an earlier analysis of several hundred of the donors, about 180 million T cells yielded 90 million to 140 million unique TCR beta sequences and about 280 Gb of sequence data. An early release covering around 630 HLA-typed donors comprised approximately 300 gigabases of sequencing data and tens of millions of unique TCR sequences. The genetic ancestry cluster associated with self-reported Caucasian donors included roughly four fifths of the 300 to 450 genotyped donors. The study aimed to test whether cataloging public T cell receptors could reveal signatures of past pathogen exposure. Using immunosequencing, the study profiled T cell repertoires from approximately 700 subjects and related those repertoires to cytomegalovirus serostatus. Besides the first cohort of more than 650 subjects, a separate validation cohort made up of 120 or so different subjects was used. To predict cytomegalovirus infection status, the study brought together high-throughput TCR immunosequencing, statistical association of individual TCRs with disease status, and machine learning. In a later analysis, previously published TCR beta repertoires from 550 to 700 donors were re-analyzed and high-resolution HLA genotyping was added so that TCR occurrence patterns could be studied. Rather than using new phenotypic data, the later analysis identified candidate immune exposures from TCR beta sequences and from how often those sequences occurred across donors. An earlier analysis of several hundred of the donors applied high-throughput TCR beta sequencing to assess whether each TCR beta V gene segment acted as functional or pseudogenic. Alongside the repertoire data, information on donor age, sex, ethnicity and CMV serostatus was compiled. A later genetic analysis used genome-wide SNP genotypes for about three fifths of the 666 donors, treating that subset as a discovery cohort. All discovery cohort repertoires had been generated on a single sequencing platform. HLA typing included class I and class II loci at four-digit resolution. The number of donors typed differed by locus, with roughly 620-630 for A, B, C, DRB1 and DQB1, around 500 for DQA1, some 570 for DPA1, and over 400 for DPB1. Because of strong linkage in the cohort, roughly 5 DR-DQ haplotypes were treated as single units for association and clustering. Across about 380 genotyped donors of the cohort, an average of about 200,000 unique TCR beta nucleotide sequences per donor were sequenced, and 15% to 20% of those sequences were non-productive.

The germline V gene encodes CDR1 SGHRS and CDR2 YFSETQ. A distance of 10 bases separates the germline ends of V and J, which lose 0 bases and 0 bases respectively. From its cysteine to its phenylalanine, the CDR3 spans 16 amino acids. Only CDR3 DNA remains: 48 bases, in frame from the first base. The library came from the immunoSEQ multiplex PCR assay. A mixture of 60 forward primers for TCR Vbeta segments and 13 reverse primers for TCR Jbeta segments was used in the multiplex PCR. Amplification of the CDR3 region of rearranged TCR beta genes was performed with a multiplex PCR assay on genomic DNA. The Illumina HiSeq System was used to sequence the amplified TCR beta libraries as 87-base-pair reads. Under the source paper's analysis protocol: In a later analysis, tens of millions of unique TCR beta chains were counted across the roughly 610 repertoires, and roughly 11 million of these chains were shared by at least two donors. To remove PCR and sequencing errors, raw reads were error-corrected and collapsed into unique sequences using a nearest-neighbor algorithm that merged closely related sequences. V, D and J gene segments were assigned by aligning CDR3 sequences to IMGT reference sequences. For a sequence to be retained, a match of at least six nucleotides was required to both a V gene segment and a J gene segment. Rearrangements were classified as productive when the CDR3 lacked stop codons and remained in frame with V and J, and all other rearrangements were classified as non-productive. CDR3 was defined by IMGT convention, running from the second conserved V-encoded cysteine to the conserved J-encoded phenylalanine. The earlier analysis of about 590 of the donors excluded sequences that lacked an unambiguous match to a single V gene segment. An earlier analysis of several hundred of the donors classified V segments as functional when productive rearrangements were above 56.7% and as segregating when the standard deviation between donors was above 5%. To diagnose cytomegalovirus status from the catalog of TCR beta chain sequences, a statistical classification framework was built. V and J gene assignment, in a later analysis, came from comparing TCR nucleotide sequences with IMGT/GENE-DB human TR gene sequences. In a later analysis, CDR3 sequences and most-parsimonious VDJ recombination scenarios were assigned using the TCRdist pipeline. In a later analysis, every TCR beta chain was defined by the combination of its CDR3 amino acid sequence and its V-gene family, and reads without a unique V-gene family were dropped. To address suspected cross-contamination and a sequencing artifact, a later analysis removed some 620 highly shared, low-generation-probability nucleotide sequences. In a later analysis, a clonal expansion index was calculated for each public chain from normalized within-repertoire ranks of inferred template counts. In a later analysis, generation probabilities were computed with a VDJ recombination model fitted to out-of-frame rearrangements, and the resulting probabilities were checked against IGoR. A later analysis scored TCR-TCR, TCR-HLA and TCR-CMV co-occurrence with hypergeometric tests, applying a repertoire-size bias correction to TCR pairs. A later analysis estimated false discovery rates by permuting HLA or CMV assignments 20 times. In a later analysis, co-occurring TCRs were grouped using DBSCAN, with TCRdist sequence similarity added in when clustering inside HLA-allele-positive subsets. Co-occurrence clustering excluded repertoires with fewer than 30,000 or more than 120,000 public chains, plus five with anomalous nucleotide sharing. TCRdb retrieved this table from immuneACCESS and kept in-frame rearrangements only. Not all clones are present; in checked studies, unresolved V genes account for under half, and no reason is known for the remainder. The V and J calls and clone size were taken over from that table, and D and trimming were inferred from the DNA. In all, the sample holds roughly 110,000 clones, and around 77% of those were seen once. The ten most abundant clones make up roughly 3.9% of the sample.

With regard to this clone: The antigen this receptor binds is unknown. Base qualities are missing; no much larger clone stands one base away.

In total, 500 to 700 healthy bone marrow donors made up the cohort. At the time of sampling, every cohort member was nominally healthy, though immune exposures that went unrecorded were likely present. The donor tested CMV seronegative and was one of the 352 seronegative cohort members. A peripheral blood sample was provided by each donor, and peripheral blood mononuclear cells were used for TCR beta sequencing. The Qiagen DNeasy Blood Extraction Kit was used to extract genomic DNA from the blood cell samples. General findings and caveats noted by the study authors: Compared with the approximately 670-donor mean, donors in an Asian-associated ancestry cluster had fewer N-insertions in productive TCRs, according to a later genetic analysis. Approximately 16 rarely observed V segments, including chromosome 9 orphons, were excluded from the earlier analysis of a few hundred of the donors because counts were too low. A further reported finding was that TCR beta sequences accurately predicted the HLA-A and HLA-B alleles for most subjects in the first cohort. In both the original and validation cohorts, the classifier was reported to diagnose cytomegalovirus status with high specificity and sensitivity. An association between a missense DCLRE1C variant and V-gene and J-gene trimming of TCR beta chains was found in a later genetic analysis and replicated in an independent cohort. The 87-base-pair reads could not distinguish some IMGT-functional V segments, including TRBV6-2 and TRBV6-3, so those segments were excluded. Three of the identified cytomegalovirus-associated TCR beta chains were confirmed in vitro to be specific for cytomegalovirus antigens. According to the authors, the approach could potentially be generalized to other disease states and immunological phenotypes. Only TCR beta chains were sequenced in this cohort, and the absence of alpha or paired-chain data limited detectable features. In an earlier analysis of approximately 590 of the donors, most TCR beta V segments appeared in productive rearrangements about 87% or about 30% of the time, broadly matching IMGT annotations. Compared with equally common non-associated chains, HLA-associated TCR beta chains in a later analysis were more clonally expanded and had lower generation probabilities. The sequencing pipeline was judged likely to have produced a cluster of highly shared sequence variants as a technical artifact. According to a later analysis, parvovirus B19, influenza, CMV and Epstein-Barr virus appeared linked to several top co-occurrence clusters. According to a later analysis, most CMV-associated TCR beta chains appeared to be HLA-restricted, and the HLA associations seemed to be driven largely by CMV exposure. CMV serostatus was the only immune exposure information available for the cohort. Linkage disequilibrium might explain the correlated functional status among segregating V segments, but an unknown experimental factor could not be ruled out. When HLA alleles, especially DR and DQ, strongly co-occurred, TCR associations were difficult to assign to individual alleles. Because HLA typing was unavailable for some donors at each locus, only the typed subset was used in association tests. The study listed 164 TCR beta chains as associated with cytomegalovirus. Most TCR sequences were observed very rarely across donors, whereas some public TCRs were present in many individuals. Roughly uniform sequencing depth across donors was assumed in presence/absence analyses, although this assumption may not hold. At a false discovery rate of 0.05, a later analysis linked 16,000 or so TCR beta sequences to specific HLA alleles. A later analysis found that TCR association rates varied across HLA loci, with DRB1 alleles showing the most associated TCRs and HLA-C alleles the fewest.

The source of this sequence is a male donor in good health and CMV-seronegative. In this chain, TRBV5-1 is recombined with TRBJ2-1; the D gene is unclear. The source material was PBMCs. The DNA is TGCGCCAGCAGCTTGGCCGGTTTGAGCTCCTACAATGAGCAGTTCTTC. The resulting protein is CASSLAGLSSYNEQFF.